A single sample is the source of the 32 T cell receptor beta chains below, sequenced in a study of shared clonotypes between healthy human individuals. The protocol was immunoSEQ multiplex PCR, while the TCRdb copy is restricted to in-frame clones and leaves out a portion. This table holds fewer than 1.4 million clones, 75% to 80% found once. Sequenced sample: memory CD4+ T cells from PBMCs. Stated subset: CD45RA-negative fraction. The receptors were gathered from a man younger than 35 in good health. Some clones in this sample may be carry-over from other donors' samples.

This clone turned up a few times. The chain joins TRBV5-4 to TRBJ1-1; D is undetermined. Germline CDR1 is SGHNT and CDR2 is YYREEE (reference sequence). V lost 2 bases to trimming and J lost 1 base, with 6 bases between them. The CDR3 covers 13 residues. In DNA, the CDR3 is TGTGCCAGCAGCTTTTCCAGGAACACTGAAGCTTTCTTT. It translates to CASSFSRNTEAFF.

The V and J genes are TRBV5-8 and TRBJ2-5, with D tentatively TRBD2 (5 bases). CDR1 and CDR2 (germline): SGHTS, YDEGEE. The CDR3 sequence is 13 residues long. Trimming removed 2 bases at V and 2 bases at J, with 7 bases between. CDR3 nucleotide sequence: TGTGCCAGCAGCTTCCCGGGGCAAGAGACCCAGTACTTC. It codes for CASSFPGQETQYF.

This clone showed up just once. V and J are TRBV28 and TRBJ1-2; 8 nucleotides agree with TRBD1. CDR3 length: 16 residues. V lost 8 bases to trimming and J lost 0 bases; unmatched junction nucleotides: 11. Germline V gene sequence: CDR1 MDHEN, CDR2 SYDVKM. The CDR3: CASLSWQGAPNYGYTF. The CDR3 nucleotides read TGTGCCAGCCTCTCTTGGCAGGGGGCCCCTAACTATGGCTACACCTTC.

The genes are TRBV13 and TRBJ2-7; D possibly matches TRBD1 or TRBD2 (9 bases each). The length of the CDR3 is 17 residues. Trimming shortened V by 4 bases and J by 5 bases, and 24 bases separated the two germline ends. From germline, CDR1 is PRHDT and CDR2 FYEKMQ (reference sequence). The chain's CDR3 is CASSSLAGQGPGDEQYF. CDR3 sequence (DNA): TGTGCCAGCAGCTCCCTAGCGGGACAGGGCCCGGGAGACGAGCAGTACTTC. The full variable domain, with the rest looked up from reference TRBV13 and TRBJ2-7, is AAGVIQSPRHLIKEKRETATLKCYPIPRHDTVYWYQQGPGQDPQFLISFYEKMQSDKGSIPDRFSAQQFSDYHSELNMSSLELGDSALYFCASSSLAGQGPGDEQYFGPGTRLTVT.

This clone occurred a few times. The chain uses TRBV5-8 and TRBJ1-5, with unresolved D. V was pared by 1 base and J by 5 bases, with 4 bases between. The CDR3 length is 12 residues. Germline V lookup: CDR1 SGHTS, CDR2 YDEGEE. CDR3 in amino acids: CASSLMDQPQHF. CDR3 bases: TGTGCCAGCAGCTTGATGGATCAGCCCCAGCATTTT.

The chain employs TRBV7-2 and TRBJ2-1; TRBD2 agrees at 9 bases. After removal of 5 bases from V and 1 base from J, the junction contained 6 bases not matched to a gene. The CDR3 runs 16 residues. Germline CDR1 reads SGHTA; CDR2 reads FQGNSA. CDR3 in DNA: TGTGCCAGCAGCCCCCCAGCGGGAGGTTCCTACAATGAGCAGTTCTTC. It translates to CASSPPAGGSYNEQFF.

The V call is TRBV6-4, the J call TRBJ1-1; D uncertain. V shed 6 bases and J shed 4 bases, with 6 bases lying between them. CDR3 length: 11 amino acids. Germline CDR1 and CDR2: MRHNA and SNTAGT. This chain's CDR3 is CASRRGTEAFF. In nucleotides, the CDR3 is TGTGCCAGCAGGCGGGGCACTGAAGCTTTCTTT.

J is TRBJ2-5 and V is TRBV7-3, with 10 bases lining up with TRBD2. The trim removed 2 bases at V and 3 bases at J, leaving 6 bases unmatched. The germline gives CDR1 SGHTA, CDR2 FQGTGA. CDR3 length: 16 amino acids. As DNA, the CDR3 is TGTGCCAGCAGCTTAGGGGGAGGACTAGCGGAAGAGACCCAGTACTTC. The encoded protein is CASSLGGGLAEETQYF.

The chain combines TRBV21-1 with TRBJ2-3; the table names TRBD2, a call not compared with the DNA. TRBV21-1 represents a pseudogene. The CDR3 spans 15 residues. The CDR3 reads CASKDRAGQTDTQYF. In DNA, the CDR3 is TGTGCCAGCAAAGACCGAGCGGGGCAAACAGATACGCAGTATTTT.

The chain links TRBV4-3 to TRBJ2-4; D may match TRBD1 or TRBD2 (5 bases each). CDR1 and CDR2 (germline): LGHNA, YSLEER. This CDR3 region has 15 residues. V dropped 0 bases and J dropped 6 bases, with 12 bases sitting between them. CDR3 coding DNA: TGCGCCAGCAGCCAAGATAGTGGGACCGTAAACATTCAGTACTTC. This gives the protein CASSQDSGTVNIQYF.

With regard to this clone: An end of the junction does not agree with germline; a read error may underlie this. J is TRBJ2-7 and V is TRBV6-6; 11 bases map to TRBD2. Germline CDR1 and CDR2: MNHNY and SVGAGI (reference sequence). This CDR3 spans 16 amino acids. In DNA form, the CDR3 reads TGTGCCAGCAGTTTTATTAGCGGGAGGGCCTCCAACGAGCAGTACTTC. It translates to CASSFISGRASNEQYF.

The chain carries TRBV6-5 and TRBJ1-2; 7 bases match TRBD1. Germline CDR1 reads MNHEY; CDR2 reads SVGAGI. The CDR3 runs 14 residues. V dropped 6 bases and J dropped 8; count of bases not matched to a gene: 12. The CDR3 DNA reads as TGTGCCAGCAGGAACCGGCGACAGGGTGACGGCTACACCTTC. The encoded protein is CASRNRRQGDGYTF.

This chain joins TRBV29-1 and TRBJ2-5, with D perhaps TRBD2 (6 bases). The CDR3 is made up of 16 amino acids. Germline assignment: CDR1 SQVTM and CDR2 ANQGSEA. The V end was cut by 6 bases, the J end by 2 bases, with 22 bases between. Here the CDR3 DNA reads TGCAGCGTCGCTAGGGGAGGACTTACCGTACAAGAGACCCAGTACTTC. Its protein is CSVARGGLTVQETQYF.

The sample holds a few counts of this clone. The chain uses TRBV5-1 and TRBJ1-5; D is unresolved. CDR3 length: 14 amino acids. Germline V gene data show CDR1 as SGHRS and CDR2 as YFSETQ. Trimming shortened V by 4 bases and J by 6 bases, and 14 bases separated the two germline ends. CDR3 in DNA: TGCGCCAGCAGCCCCTACGGGTCGGGTCAGCCCCAGCATTTT. This gives the protein CASSPYGSGQPQHF.

Only a few counts were recorded for this clone. The chain uses TRBV28 and TRBJ1-5; the match to TRBD1 covers 7 bases. CDR3 length equals 17 residues. The V gene end was trimmed by 2 bases and the J gene end by 4 bases; junction bases not matched to a gene: 11. Germline assignment: CDR1 MDHEN and CDR2 SYDVKM. The CDR3 reads CASSLHGGTALNQPQHF. For the CDR3, the DNA is TGTGCCAGCAGTTTACACGGCGGGACAGCTCTTAATCAGCCCCAGCATTTT.

J is TRBJ2-5 and V is TRBV28; D is unresolved. Germline assignment: CDR1 MDHEN and CDR2 SYDVKM. The V end was cut by 9 bases, the J end by 5 bases, with 16 bases between. The CDR3 is 13 residues long. CDR3 residues: CASAPPNSETQYF. In DNA, the CDR3 is TGTGCCAGTGCTCCACCCAATTCGGAGACCCAGTACTTC.

V gene TRBV5-1 combines with J gene TRBJ2-7; 8 bases agree with TRBD2. The CDR3 is made up of 15 amino acids. Looked up from germline, CDR1 is SGHRS and CDR2 is YFSETQ. The V segment lost 3 bases and the J segment 3 bases; nucleotides outside the gene matches: 8. CDR3 loop: CASSSDGLAGYEQYF. The CDR3 nucleotides are TGCGCCAGCAGCTCAGATGGACTAGCCGGCTACGAGCAGTACTTC.

Concerning this clone: Other DNA sequences in this sample translate to the same CDR3. The chain combines TRBV19 with TRBJ2-5, with D perhaps assigned TRBD1 or TRBD2 (5 bases each). From germline, CDR1 is LNHDA and CDR2 SQIVND (reference sequence). The V end lost 1 base, the J end lost 5 bases, and 11 bases lay between the germline ends. This CDR3 is 14 amino acids long. The CDR3 is CASSIGGRGETQYF. CDR3 sequence (DNA): TGTGCCAGTAGTATAGGGGGCCGCGGGGAGACCCAGTACTTC.

The chain recombines TRBV28 with TRBJ1-3; possibly TRBD1 for D (6 bases). The CDR3 covers 15 residues. Trimming took 5 bases from V and 4 from J, leaving 15 bases between them. Germline loops: CDR1 MDHEN, CDR2 SYDVKM. The CDR3: CASSPFGQTGNTIYF. The CDR3 nucleotides are TGTGCCAGCAGTCCGTTCGGACAGACCGGAAACACCATATATTTT.

This clone has more than one count but fewer than ten. The chain couples TRBV4-3 to TRBJ2-7, with 7 bases aligning to TRBD2. The J segment lost 3 bases and the V segment lost 4 bases, leaving 12 bases of the junction unmatched. The CDR3 contains 16 residues. Germline CDR1 LGHNA, CDR2 YSLEER. The CDR3 region is CASSLTRVAGVYEQYF. In DNA form, the CDR3 reads TGCGCCAGCAGCCTCACACGAGTAGCGGGCGTCTACGAGCAGTACTTC.

The chain joins TRBV1 to TRBJ1-1; the table names TRBD1, a call not compared with the DNA. TRBV1 counts as a pseudogene. CDR3 length equals 21 residues. As DNA, the CDR3 is TGCACCAGCAGCCAAGGGGACAGATCCGGGACAGGGGACACCTGTGGTGGTGAAGCTTTCTTT. Its protein product is CTSSQGDRSGTGDTCGGEAFF.

V usage is TRBV5-4 and J usage is TRBJ2-5; D perhaps matches TRBD2 (5 bases). This CDR3 has 14 amino acids. Germline lookup yields CDR1 SGHNT and CDR2 YYREEE (reference sequence). V lost 6 bases, J lost 5 bases, and 17 bases lay in between. CDR3: CASTGSATGETQYF. The CDR3 nucleotides read TGTGCCAGCACTGGTAGCGCAACGGGCGAGACCCAGTACTTC.

The count of this clone is one. This chain connects TRBV27 to TRBJ1-2, with no clear D. Trimming stripped 1 base from V and 4 bases from J, with 16 bases between. CDR3 length: 16 residues. CDR1 and CDR2 from the germline V gene are MNHEY and SMNVEV (reference sequence). The CDR3 DNA reads TGTGCCAGCAGTTTATGGAACAGCAACCGTTTCTATGGCTACACCTTC. Translated, it gives CASSLWNSNRFYGYTF.

J is TRBJ1-3 and V is TRBV5-1; possibly TRBD1 for D (5 bases). The CDR3 runs 16 residues. V was pared by 0 bases and J by 0 bases, with 10 bases between. The V gene's germline CDR1 is SGHRS and CDR2 YFSETQ. CDR3 in amino acids: CASSLAAGSSGNTIYF. In nucleotides, the CDR3 is TGCGCCAGCAGCTTGGCGGCAGGGAGCTCTGGAAACACCATATATTTT.

This clone appeared a few times. J is TRBJ2-2 and V is TRBV7-9; D may be TRBD1 (5 bases). The CDR3 consists of 15 residues. Germline V gene lookup returns CDR1 SEHNR and CDR2 FQNEAQ (reference sequence). V was pared by 2 bases and J by 6 bases, with 13 bases between. Written as DNA, the CDR3 is TGTGCCAGCAGCTTAAGACAGCAGATAGCCGGGGAGCTGTTTTTT. Translated: CASSLRQQIAGELFF.

The V and J genes are TRBV6-1 and TRBJ2-5; D might be TRBD2 (6 bases). The CDR3 runs to 12 residues. V was trimmed by 5 bases and J by 5 bases, leaving 9 bases between them. CDR1 and CDR2 from the germline V gene are MNHNS and SASEGT. The CDR3, as DNA: TGTGCCAGCAGTCTGGGGAGGGAGACCCAGTACTTC. It encodes CASSLGRETQYF.

V and J are TRBV6-1 and TRBJ2-7; weak D call: TRBD1 (6 bases). The germline V gene has CDR1 MNHNS and CDR2 SASEGT. Trimming removed 0 bases from V and 2 bases from J, with 17 bases in between. CDR3 length: 17 amino acids. CDR3 region: CASSEAQGWGHTYEQYF. CDR3 bases: TGTGCCAGCAGTGAAGCGCAGGGGTGGGGACACACCTACGAGCAGTACTTC.

J is TRBJ1-1 and V is TRBV7-3, with D tentatively TRBD1 (6 bases). V was shortened by 5 bases and J by 2 bases, with 9 bases between the two germline ends. CDR1 is SGHTA and CDR2 is FQGTGA in the germline V gene. CDR3 length: 13 residues. The CDR3 nucleotides read TGTGCCAGCAGCAAACAGGGTAACACTGAAGCTTTCTTT. Its protein is CASSKQGNTEAFF. Complete variable domain (other parts from reference TRBV7-3 and TRBJ1-1): GAGVSQTPSNKVTEKGKYVELRCDPISGHTALYWYRQSLGQGPEFLIYFQGTGAADDSGLPNDRFFAVRPEGSVSTLKIQRTERGDSAVYLCASSKQGNTEAFFGQGTRLTVV.

The V call is TRBV30, the J call TRBJ1-4; D is undetermined. The CDR3 is 13 residues long. Germline V gene data show CDR1 as GTSNPN and CDR2 as SVGIG (reference sequence). Trimming removed 3 bases from V and 7 bases from J, with 12 bases in between. The CDR3 DNA sequence: TGTGCCTGGAGCCCAAATACGAGTGAAAAACTGTTTTTT. It specifies CAWSPNTSEKLFF.

The chain joins TRBV5-1 to TRBJ2-3; D remains ambiguous. The CDR3 spans 15 residues. The germline V gene encodes CDR1 SGHRS and CDR2 YFSETQ. Trimming removed 0 bases from V and 6 bases from J, with 14 bases in between. Written as DNA, the CDR3 is TGCGCCAGCAGCTTGGACCGGACGGGCGGTGATACGCAGTATTTT. Protein product: CASSLDRTGGDTQYF.

V usage is TRBV28 and J usage is TRBJ1-1; D unclear. This CDR3 is built from 12 residues. Trimming took off 6 bases at V and 3 bases at J, with 8 bases between the two ends. From germline, CDR1 is MDHEN and CDR2 SYDVKM. The CDR3 is CASRPLHTEAFF. In DNA, the CDR3 is TGTGCCAGCAGACCACTCCACACTGAAGCTTTCTTT.

This clone was observed once. The rearrangement uses TRBV6-1 and TRBJ2-7; a weak D match, TRBD1 (5 bases). CDR1 is MNHNS and CDR2 is SASEGT in the germline V gene. The V and J ends lost 0 bases and 5 bases respectively, with 23 bases between them. The CDR3 consists of 18 residues. DNA of the CDR3: TGTGCCAGCAGTGAAGCGATCGGACATGACTCTAAGGGCGACGAGCAGTACTTC. It yields the protein CASSEAIGHDSKGDEQYF.